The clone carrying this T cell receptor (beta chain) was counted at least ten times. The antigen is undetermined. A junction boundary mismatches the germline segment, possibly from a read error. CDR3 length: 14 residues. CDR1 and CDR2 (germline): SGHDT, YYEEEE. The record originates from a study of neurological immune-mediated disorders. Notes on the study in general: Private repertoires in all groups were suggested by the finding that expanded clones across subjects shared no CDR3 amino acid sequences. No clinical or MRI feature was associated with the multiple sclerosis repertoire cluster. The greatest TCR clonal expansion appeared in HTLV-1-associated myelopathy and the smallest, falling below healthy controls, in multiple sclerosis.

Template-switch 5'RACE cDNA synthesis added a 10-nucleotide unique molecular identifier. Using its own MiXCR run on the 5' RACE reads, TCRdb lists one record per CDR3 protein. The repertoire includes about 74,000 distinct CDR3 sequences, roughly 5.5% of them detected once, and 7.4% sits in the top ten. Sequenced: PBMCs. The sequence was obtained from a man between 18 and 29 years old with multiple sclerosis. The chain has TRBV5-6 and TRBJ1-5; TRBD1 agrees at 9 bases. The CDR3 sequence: CASSLGQGGQPQNF. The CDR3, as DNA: TGTGCCAGCAGCTTGGGACAGGGGGGGCAGCCCCAGAATTTT. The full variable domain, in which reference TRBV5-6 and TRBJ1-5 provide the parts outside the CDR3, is DAGVTQSPTHLIKTRGQQVTLRCSPKSGHDTVSWYQQALGQGPQFIFQYYEEEERQRGNFPDRFSGHQFPNYSSELNVNALLLGDSALYLCASSLGQGGQPQNFGDGTRLSIL.